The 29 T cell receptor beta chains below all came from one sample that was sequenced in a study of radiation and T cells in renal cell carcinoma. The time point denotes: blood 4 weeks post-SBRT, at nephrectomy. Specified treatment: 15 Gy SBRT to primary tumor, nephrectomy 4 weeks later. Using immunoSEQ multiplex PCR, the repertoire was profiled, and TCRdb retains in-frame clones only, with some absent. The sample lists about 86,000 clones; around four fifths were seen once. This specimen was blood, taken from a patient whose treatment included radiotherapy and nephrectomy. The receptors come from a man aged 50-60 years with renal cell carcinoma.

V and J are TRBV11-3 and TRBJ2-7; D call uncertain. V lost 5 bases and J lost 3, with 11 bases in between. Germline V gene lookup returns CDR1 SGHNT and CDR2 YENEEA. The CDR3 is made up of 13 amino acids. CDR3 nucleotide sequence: TGTGCCAGCAGCCTTGGTGGAGACTACGAGCAGTACTTC. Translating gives CASSLGGDYEQYF.

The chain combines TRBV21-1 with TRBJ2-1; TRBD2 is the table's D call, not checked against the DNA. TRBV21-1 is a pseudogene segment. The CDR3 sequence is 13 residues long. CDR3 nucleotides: TGTGCCGGAAGAGCGGAAAACTACAATGAGCAGTTCTTC. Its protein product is CAGRAENYNEQFF.

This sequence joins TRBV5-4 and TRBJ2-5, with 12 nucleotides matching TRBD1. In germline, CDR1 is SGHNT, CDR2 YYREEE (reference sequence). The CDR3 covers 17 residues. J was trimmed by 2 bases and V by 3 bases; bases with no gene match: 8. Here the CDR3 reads CASSSPGQGAKQETQYF. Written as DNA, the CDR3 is TGTGCCAGCAGCTCACCGGGACAGGGGGCCAAACAAGAGACCCAGTACTTC. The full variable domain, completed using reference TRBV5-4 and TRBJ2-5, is ETGVTQSPTHLIKTRGQQVTLRCSSQSGHNTVSWYQQALGQGPQFIFQYYREEENGRGNFPPRFSGLQFPNYSSELNVNALELDDSALYLCASSSPGQGAKQETQYFGPGTRLLVL.

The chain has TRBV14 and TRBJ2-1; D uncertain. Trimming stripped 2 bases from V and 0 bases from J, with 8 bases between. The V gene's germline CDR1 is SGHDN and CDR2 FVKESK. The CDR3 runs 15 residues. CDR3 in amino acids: CASSQSPRSYNEQFF. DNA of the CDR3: TGTGCCAGCAGCCAAAGTCCGCGCTCCTACAATGAGCAGTTCTTC. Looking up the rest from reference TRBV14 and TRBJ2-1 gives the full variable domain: EAGVTQFPSHSVIEKGQTVTLRCDPISGHDNLYWYRRVMGKEIKFLLHFVKESKQDESGMPNNRFLAERTGGTYSTLKVQPAELEDSGVYFCASSQSPRSYNEQFFGPGTRLTVL.

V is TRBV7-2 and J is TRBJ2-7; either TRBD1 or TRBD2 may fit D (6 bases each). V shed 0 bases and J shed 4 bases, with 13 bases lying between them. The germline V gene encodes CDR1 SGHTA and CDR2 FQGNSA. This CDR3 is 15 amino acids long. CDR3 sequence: CASSLAGGSSYEQYF. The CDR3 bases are TGTGCCAGCAGCTTAGCGGGGGGCAGTTCTTACGAGCAGTACTTC.

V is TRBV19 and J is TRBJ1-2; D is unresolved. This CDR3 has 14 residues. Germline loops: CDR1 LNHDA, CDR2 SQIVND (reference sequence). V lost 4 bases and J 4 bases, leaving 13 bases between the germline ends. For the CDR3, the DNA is TGTGCCAGTAGTACCCTGGACGGGATCTATGGCTACACCTTC. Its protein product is CASSTLDGIYGYTF.

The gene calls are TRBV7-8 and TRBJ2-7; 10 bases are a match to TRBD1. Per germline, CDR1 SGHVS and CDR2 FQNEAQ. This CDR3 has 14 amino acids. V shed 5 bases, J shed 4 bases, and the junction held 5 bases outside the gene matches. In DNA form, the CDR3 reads TGTGCCAGCAGCCCAAGACAGGGGGCGTACGAGCAGTACTTC. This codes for CASSPRQGAYEQYF.

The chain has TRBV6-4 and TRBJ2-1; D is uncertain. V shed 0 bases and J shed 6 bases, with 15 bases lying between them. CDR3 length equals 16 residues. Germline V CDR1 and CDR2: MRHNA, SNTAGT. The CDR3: CASSDSGLVKGNEQFF. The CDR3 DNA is TGTGCCAGCAGTGACTCCGGCCTAGTAAAAGGCAATGAGCAGTTCTTC.

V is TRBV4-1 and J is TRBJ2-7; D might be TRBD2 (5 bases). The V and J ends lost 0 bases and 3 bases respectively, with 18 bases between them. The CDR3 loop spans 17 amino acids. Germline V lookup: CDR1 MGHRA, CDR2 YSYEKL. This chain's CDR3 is CASSQDVFGYEGYEQYF. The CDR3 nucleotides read TGCGCCAGCAGCCAAGATGTATTCGGGTACGAGGGCTACGAGCAGTACTTC.

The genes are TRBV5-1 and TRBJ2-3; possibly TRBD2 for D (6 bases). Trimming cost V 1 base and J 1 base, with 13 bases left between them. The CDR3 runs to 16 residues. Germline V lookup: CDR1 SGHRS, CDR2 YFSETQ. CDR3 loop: CASSLTATGGTDTQYF. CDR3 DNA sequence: TGCGCCAGCAGCTTGACAGCAACGGGGGGCACAGATACGCAGTATTTT.

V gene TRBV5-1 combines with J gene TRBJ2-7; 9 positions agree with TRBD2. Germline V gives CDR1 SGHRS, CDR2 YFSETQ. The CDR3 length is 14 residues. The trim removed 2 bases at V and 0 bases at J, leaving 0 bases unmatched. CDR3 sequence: CASSFSGSSYEQYF. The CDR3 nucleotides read TGCGCCAGCAGCTTTAGCGGGAGCTCCTACGAGCAGTACTTC.

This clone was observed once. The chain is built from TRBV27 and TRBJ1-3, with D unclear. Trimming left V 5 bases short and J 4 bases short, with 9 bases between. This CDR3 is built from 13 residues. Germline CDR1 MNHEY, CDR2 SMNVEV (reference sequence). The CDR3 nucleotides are TGTGCCAGCAGTCACACTCAAGGAAACACCATATATTTT. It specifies CASSHTQGNTIYF.

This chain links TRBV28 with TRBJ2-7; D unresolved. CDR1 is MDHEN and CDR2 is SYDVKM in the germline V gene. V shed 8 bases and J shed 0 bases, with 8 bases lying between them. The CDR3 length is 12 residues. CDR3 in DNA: TGTGCCAGCCGAGAGAACTCCTACGAGCAGTACTTC. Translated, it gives CASRENSYEQYF.

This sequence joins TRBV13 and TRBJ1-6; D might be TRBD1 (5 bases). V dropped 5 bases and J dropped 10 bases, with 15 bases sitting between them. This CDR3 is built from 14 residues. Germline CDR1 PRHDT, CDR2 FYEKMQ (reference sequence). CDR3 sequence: CASSAQDGGSPLHF. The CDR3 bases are TGTGCCAGCAGCGCACAGGACGGGGGGTCACCCCTCCACTTT.

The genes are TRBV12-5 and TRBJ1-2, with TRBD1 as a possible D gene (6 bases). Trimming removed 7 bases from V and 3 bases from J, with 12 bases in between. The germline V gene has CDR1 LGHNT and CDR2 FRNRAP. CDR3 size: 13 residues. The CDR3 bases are TGTGCTAGTGCTCGGGGGGCGCACTATGGCTACACCTTC. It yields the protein CASARGAHYGYTF.

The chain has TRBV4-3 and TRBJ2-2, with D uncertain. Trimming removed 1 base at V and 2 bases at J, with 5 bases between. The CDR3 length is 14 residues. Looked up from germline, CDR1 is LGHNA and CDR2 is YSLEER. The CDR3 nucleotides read TGCGCCAGCAGCCAAGGGATTAACACCGGGGAGCTGTTTTTT. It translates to CASSQGINTGELFF.

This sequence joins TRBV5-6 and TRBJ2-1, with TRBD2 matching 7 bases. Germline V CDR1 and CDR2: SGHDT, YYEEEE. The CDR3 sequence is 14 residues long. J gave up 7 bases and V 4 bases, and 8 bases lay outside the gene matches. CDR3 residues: CASSLGLAANEQFF. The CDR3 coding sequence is TGTGCCAGCAGCCTGGGGCTAGCGGCTAATGAGCAGTTCTTC.

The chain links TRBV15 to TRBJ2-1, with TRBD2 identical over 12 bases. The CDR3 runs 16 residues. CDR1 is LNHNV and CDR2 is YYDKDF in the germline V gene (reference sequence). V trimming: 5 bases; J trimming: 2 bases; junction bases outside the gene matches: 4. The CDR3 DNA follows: TGTGCCACCAGCCCTCGGACTAGCGGGACCTACAATGAGCAGTTCTTC. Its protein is CATSPRTSGTYNEQFF.

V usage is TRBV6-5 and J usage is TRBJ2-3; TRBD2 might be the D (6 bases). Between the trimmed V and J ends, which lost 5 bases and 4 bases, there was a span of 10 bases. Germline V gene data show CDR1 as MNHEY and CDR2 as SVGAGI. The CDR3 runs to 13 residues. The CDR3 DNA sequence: TGTGCCAGCAGTCTGGGGGAGGCAGATACGCAGTATTTT. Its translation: CASSLGEADTQYF.

CDR3 DNA: TGTGCCAGCAGCCAAGGAAGGGGGCAGGGAGGCCATGGCTACACCTTC. Amino acids: CASSQGRGQGGHGYTF. The V call is TRBV4-2, the J call TRBJ1-2; TRBD1 matches 7 bases. Germline V lookup: CDR1 LGHNA, CDR2 YNFKEQ. The CDR3 contains 16 residues. J lost 6 bases, V lost 1 base, and 11 bases had no gene match.

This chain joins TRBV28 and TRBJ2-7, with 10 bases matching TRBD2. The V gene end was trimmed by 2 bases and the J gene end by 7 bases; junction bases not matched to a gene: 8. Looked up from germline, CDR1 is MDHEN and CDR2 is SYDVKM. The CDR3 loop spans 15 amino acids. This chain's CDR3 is CASSLLAGESGEQYF. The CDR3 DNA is TGTGCCAGCAGTTTACTAGCGGGAGAGTCGGGAGAGCAGTACTTC. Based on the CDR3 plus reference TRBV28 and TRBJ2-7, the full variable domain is DVKVTQSSRYLVKRTGEKVFLECVQDMDHENMFWYRQDPGLGLRLIYFSYDVKMKEKGDIPEGYSVSREKKERFSLILESASTNQTSMYLCASSLLAGESGEQYFGPGTRLTVT.

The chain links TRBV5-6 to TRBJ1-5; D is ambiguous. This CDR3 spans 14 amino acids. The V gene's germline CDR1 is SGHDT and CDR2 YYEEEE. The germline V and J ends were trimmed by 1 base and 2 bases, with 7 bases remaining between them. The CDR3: CASSLFDGNQPQHF. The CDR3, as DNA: TGTGCCAGCAGCTTGTTCGACGGCAATCAGCCCCAGCATTTT. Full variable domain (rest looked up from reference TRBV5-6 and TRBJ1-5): DAGVTQSPTHLIKTRGQQVTLRCSPKSGHDTVSWYQQALGQGPQFIFQYYEEEERQRGNFPDRFSGHQFPNYSSELNVNALLLGDSALYLCASSLFDGNQPQHFGDGTRLSIL.

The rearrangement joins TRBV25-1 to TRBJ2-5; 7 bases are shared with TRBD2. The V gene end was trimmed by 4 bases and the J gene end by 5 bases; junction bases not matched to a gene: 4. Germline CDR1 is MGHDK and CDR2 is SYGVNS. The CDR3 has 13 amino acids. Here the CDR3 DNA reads TGTGCCAGCAGTGCTAGCGGTCCCGAGACCCAGTACTTC. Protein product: CASSASGPETQYF.

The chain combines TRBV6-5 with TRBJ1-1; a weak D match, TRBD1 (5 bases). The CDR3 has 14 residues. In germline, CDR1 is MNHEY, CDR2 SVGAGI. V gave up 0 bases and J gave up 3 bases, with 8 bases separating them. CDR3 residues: CASSYSRQYTEAFF. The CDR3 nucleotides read TGTGCCAGCAGTTACTCTCGACAGTACACTGAAGCTTTCTTT.

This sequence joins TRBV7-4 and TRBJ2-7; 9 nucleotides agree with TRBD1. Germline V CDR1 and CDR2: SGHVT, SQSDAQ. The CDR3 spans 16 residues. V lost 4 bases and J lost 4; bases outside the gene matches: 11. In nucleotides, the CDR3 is TGTGCCAGCAGCTGGAAGGGACAGGGTCCATTTTACGAGCAGTACTTC. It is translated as CASSWKGQGPFYEQYF.

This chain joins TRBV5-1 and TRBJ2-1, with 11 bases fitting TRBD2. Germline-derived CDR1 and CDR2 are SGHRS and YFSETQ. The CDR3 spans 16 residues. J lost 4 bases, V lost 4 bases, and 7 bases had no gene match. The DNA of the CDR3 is TGCGCCAGCAGCCCGAATTTAGCGGGAGGGTACAATGAGCAGTTCTTC. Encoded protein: CASSPNLAGGYNEQFF.

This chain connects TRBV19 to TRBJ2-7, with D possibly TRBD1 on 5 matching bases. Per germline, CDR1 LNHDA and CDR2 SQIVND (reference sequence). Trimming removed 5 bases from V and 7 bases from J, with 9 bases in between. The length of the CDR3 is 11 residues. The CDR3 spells CASSGAREQYF. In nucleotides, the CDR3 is TGTGCCAGTAGTGGGGCGAGGGAGCAGTACTTC.

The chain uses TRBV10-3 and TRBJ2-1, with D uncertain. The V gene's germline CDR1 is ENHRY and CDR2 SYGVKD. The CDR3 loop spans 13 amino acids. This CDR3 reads CAGICPIYNEQFF. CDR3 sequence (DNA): TGTGCGGGAATCTGTCCTATCTACAATGAGCAGTTCTTC.

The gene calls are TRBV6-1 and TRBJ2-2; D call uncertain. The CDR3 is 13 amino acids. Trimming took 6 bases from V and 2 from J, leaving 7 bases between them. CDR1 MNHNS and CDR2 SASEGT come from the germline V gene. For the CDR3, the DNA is TGTGCCAGCAGGACAATTAACACCGGGGAGCTGTTTTTT. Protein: CASRTINTGELFF.